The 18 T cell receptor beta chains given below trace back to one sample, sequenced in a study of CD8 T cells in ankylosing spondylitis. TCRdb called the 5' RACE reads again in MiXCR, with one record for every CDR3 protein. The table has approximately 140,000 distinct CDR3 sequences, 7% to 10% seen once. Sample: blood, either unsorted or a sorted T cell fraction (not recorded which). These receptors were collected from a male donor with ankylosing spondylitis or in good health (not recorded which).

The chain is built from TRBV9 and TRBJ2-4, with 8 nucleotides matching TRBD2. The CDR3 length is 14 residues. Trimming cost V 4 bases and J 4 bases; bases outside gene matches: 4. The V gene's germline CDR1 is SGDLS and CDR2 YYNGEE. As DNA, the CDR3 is TGTGCCAGCAGCACGGGACTAGAAAAAAACATTCAGTACTTC. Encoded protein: CASSTGLEKNIQYF. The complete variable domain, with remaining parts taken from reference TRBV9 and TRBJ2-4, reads DSGVTQTPKHLITATGQRVTLRCSPRSGDLSVYWYQQSLDQGLQFLIQYYNGEERAKGNILERFSAQQFPDLHSELNLSSLELGDSALYFCASSTGLEKNIQYFGAGTRLSVL.

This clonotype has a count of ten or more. The CDR3 is CSARDSGSSYNEQFF. In nucleotides, the CDR3 is TGCAGTGCTAGAGATAGCGGGAGCTCCTACAATGAGCAGTTCTTC. The chain combines TRBV20-1 with TRBJ2-1, with 9 bases lining up with TRBD2. J lost 0 bases, V lost 0 bases, and 0 bases had no gene match. Germline V lookup: CDR1 DFQATT, CDR2 SNEGSKA (reference sequence). This CDR3 region has 15 residues.

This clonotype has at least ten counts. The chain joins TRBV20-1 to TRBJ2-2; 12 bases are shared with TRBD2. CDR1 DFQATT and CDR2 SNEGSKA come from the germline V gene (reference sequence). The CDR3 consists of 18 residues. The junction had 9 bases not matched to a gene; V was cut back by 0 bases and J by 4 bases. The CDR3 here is CSARDASGRARGTGELFF. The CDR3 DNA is TGCAGTGCTAGAGACGCTAGCGGGAGGGCCCGCGGCACCGGGGAGCTGTTTTTT.

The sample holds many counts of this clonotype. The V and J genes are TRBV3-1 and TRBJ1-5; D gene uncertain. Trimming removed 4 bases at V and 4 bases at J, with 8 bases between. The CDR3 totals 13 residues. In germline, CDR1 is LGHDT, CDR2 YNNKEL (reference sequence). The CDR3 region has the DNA TGTGCCAGCAGCCTGGGGTGGAATCAGCCCCAGCATTTT. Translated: CASSLGWNQPQHF.

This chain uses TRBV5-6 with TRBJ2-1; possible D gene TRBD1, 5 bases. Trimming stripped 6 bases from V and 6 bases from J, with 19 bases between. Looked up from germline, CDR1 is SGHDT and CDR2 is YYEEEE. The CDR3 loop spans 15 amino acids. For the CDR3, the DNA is TGTGCCAGCAACACTCAGGGTTTAAGGTTCAATGAGCAGTTCTTC. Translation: CASNTQGLRFNEQFF.

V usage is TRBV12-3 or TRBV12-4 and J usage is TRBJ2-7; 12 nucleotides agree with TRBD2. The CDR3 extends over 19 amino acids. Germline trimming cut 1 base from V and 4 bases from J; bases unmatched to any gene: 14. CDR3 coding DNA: TGTGCCAGCAGTTTAGGGGGACGGTGGACTAGCGGGACTTCGTACGAGCAGTACTTC. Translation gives CASSLGGRWTSGTSYEQYF.

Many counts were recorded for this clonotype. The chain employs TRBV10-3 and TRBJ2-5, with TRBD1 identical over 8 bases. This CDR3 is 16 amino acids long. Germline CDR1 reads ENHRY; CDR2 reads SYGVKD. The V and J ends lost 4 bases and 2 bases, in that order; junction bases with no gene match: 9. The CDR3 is CAISVGGTGGQETQYF. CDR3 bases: TGTGCCATCAGTGTAGGCGGTACAGGGGGTCAAGAGACCCAGTACTTC.

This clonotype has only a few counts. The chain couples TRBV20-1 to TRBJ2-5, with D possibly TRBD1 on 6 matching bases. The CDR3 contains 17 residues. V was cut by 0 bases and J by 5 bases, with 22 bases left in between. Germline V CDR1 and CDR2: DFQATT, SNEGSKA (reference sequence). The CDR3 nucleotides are TGCAGTGCTAGAGATAGACGACCCGGGACAATTGGTGAGACCCAGTACTTC. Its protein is CSARDRRPGTIGETQYF.

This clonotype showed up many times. This CDR3 is CASSYRDANYEQYF. In nucleotides, the CDR3 is TGTGCCAGCAGTTACCGGGACGCAAACTACGAGCAGTACTTC. This chain connects TRBV6-5 to TRBJ2-7, with D perhaps assigned TRBD1 or TRBD2 (5 bases each). V was clipped by 2 bases and J by 3 bases, with 11 bases between them. This CDR3 region has 14 residues. Germline V gene data show CDR1 as MNHEY and CDR2 as SVGAGI.

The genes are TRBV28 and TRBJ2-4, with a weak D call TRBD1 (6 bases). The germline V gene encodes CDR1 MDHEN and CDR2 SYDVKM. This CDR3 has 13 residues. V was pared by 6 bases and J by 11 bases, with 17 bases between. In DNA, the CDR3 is TGTGCCAGCAGACAGACCGGGACAACCGTTCAGTACTTC. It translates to CASRQTGTTVQYF.

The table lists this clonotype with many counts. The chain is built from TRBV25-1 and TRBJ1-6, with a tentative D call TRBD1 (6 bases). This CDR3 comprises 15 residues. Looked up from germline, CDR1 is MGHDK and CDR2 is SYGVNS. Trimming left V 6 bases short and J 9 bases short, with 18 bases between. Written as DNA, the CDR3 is TGTGCCAGCAGCAGACAGGAGCTGAATTTTTCACCCCTCCACTTT. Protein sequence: CASSRQELNFSPLHF.

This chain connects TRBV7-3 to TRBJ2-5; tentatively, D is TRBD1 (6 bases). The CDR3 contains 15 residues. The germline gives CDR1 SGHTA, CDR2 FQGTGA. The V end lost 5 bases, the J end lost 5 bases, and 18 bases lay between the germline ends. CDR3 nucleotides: TGTGCCAGCAGCGCGGCCGGGACACCATCCGAGACCCAGTACTTC. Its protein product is CASSAAGTPSETQYF.

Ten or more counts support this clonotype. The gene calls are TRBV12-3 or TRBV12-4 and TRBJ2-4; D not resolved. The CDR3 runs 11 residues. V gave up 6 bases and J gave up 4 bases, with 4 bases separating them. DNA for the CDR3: TGTGCCAGCAGAGAAAAAAACATTCAGTACTTC. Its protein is CASREKNIQYF.

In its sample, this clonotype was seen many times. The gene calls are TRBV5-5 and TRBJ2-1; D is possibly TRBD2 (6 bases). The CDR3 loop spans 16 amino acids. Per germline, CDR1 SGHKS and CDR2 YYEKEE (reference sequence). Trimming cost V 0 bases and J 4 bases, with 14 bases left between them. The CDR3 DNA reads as TGTGCCAGCAGCTTGGCGGGAGTGTCCTTATACAATGAGCAGTTCTTC. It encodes CASSLAGVSLYNEQFF.

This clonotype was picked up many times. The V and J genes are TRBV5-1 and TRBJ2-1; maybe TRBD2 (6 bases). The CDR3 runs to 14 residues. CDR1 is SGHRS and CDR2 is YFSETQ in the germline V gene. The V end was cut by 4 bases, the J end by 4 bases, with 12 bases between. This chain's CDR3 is CASSAIAVYNEQFF. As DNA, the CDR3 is TGCGCCAGCAGCGCCATAGCGGTTTACAATGAGCAGTTCTTC.

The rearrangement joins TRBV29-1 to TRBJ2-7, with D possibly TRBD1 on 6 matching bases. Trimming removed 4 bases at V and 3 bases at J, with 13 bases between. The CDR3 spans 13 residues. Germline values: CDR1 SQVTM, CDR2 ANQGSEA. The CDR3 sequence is CSVVGGVHYEQYF. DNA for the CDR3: TGCAGCGTTGTAGGGGGTGTGCACTACGAGCAGTACTTC.

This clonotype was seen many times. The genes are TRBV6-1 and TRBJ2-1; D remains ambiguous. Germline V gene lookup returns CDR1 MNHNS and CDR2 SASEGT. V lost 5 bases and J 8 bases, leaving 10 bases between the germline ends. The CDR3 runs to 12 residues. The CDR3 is CASSSRGHEQFF. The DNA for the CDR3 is TGTGCCAGCAGTTCCCGAGGCCATGAGCAGTTCTTC.

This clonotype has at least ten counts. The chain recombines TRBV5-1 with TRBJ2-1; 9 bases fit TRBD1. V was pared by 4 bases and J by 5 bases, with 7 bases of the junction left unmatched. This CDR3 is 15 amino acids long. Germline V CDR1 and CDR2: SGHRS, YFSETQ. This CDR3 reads CASSEGQGGNNEQFF. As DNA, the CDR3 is TGCGCCAGCAGCGAGGGACAGGGAGGTAACAATGAGCAGTTCTTC.